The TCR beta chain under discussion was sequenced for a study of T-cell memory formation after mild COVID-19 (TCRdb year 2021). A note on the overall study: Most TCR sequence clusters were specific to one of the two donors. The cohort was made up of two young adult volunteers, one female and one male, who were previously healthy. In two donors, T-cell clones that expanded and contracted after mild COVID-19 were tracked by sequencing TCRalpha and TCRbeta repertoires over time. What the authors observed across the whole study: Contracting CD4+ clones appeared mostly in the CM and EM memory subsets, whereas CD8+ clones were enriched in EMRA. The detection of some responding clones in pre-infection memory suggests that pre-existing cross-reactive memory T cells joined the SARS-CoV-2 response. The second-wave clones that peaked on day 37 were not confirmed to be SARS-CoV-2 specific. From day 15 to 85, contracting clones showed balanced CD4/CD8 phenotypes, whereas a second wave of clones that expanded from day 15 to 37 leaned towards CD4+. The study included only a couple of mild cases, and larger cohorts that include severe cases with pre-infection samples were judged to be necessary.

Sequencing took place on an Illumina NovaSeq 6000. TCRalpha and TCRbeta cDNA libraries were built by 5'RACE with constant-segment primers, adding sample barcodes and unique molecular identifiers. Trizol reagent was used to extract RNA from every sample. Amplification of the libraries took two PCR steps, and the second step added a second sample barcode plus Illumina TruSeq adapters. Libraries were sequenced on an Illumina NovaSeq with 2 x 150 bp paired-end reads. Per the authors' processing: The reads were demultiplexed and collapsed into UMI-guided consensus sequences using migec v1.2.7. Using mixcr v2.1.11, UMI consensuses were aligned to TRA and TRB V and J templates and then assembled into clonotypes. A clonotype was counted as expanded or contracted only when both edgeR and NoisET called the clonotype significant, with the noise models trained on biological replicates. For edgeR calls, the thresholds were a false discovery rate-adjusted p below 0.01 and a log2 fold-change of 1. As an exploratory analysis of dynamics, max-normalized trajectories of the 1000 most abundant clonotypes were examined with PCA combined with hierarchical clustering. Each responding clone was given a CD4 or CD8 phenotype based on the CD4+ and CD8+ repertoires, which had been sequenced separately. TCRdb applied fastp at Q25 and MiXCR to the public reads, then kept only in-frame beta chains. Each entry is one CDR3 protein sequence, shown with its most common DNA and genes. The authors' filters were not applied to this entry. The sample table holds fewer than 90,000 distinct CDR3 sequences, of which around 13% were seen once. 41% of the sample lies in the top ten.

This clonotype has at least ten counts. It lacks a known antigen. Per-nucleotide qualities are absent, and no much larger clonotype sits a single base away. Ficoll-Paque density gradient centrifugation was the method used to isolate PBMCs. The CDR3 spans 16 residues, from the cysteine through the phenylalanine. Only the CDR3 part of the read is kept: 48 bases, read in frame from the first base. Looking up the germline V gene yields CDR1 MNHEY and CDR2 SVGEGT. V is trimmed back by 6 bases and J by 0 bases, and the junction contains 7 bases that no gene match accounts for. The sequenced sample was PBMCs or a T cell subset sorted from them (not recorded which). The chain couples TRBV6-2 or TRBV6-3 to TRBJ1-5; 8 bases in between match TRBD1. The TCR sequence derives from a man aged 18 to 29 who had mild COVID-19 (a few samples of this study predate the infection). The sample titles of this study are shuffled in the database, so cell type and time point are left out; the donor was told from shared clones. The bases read TGTGCCAGCAGCCCCGGACAGGGCCCTAGCAATCAGCCCCAGCATTTT. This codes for CASSPGQGPSNQPQHF.